What follows is one TCR beta chain and its context. Its target is not known. This specimen comes from a study of cytomegalovirus exposure and HLA in healthy donors. Regarding the study as a whole: Earlier analysis looked at TCR beta V segments, and most were productive about 87% or about 30% of the time. Analyzed later, most CMV-associated TCR beta chains appeared HLA-restricted. A highly shared variant cluster was judged a likely technical artifact.

60 Vbeta and 13 Jbeta primers were used in PCR. Only in-frame clones appear in the TCRdb table, and some are missing; sequencing was by immunoSEQ multiplex PCR. This sample has about 120,000 clones, with 60% to 80% found just once. Donors counted as nominally healthy when sampled, yet unrecorded immune exposures were likely. Input material: PBMCs. The clonotype originates from a woman aged 45 to 65 in good health and CMV-seronegative.

The CDR3 protein is CAISDGGAKTGANVLTF. The CDR3 bases are TGTGCCATCAGTGATGGGGGCGCTAAGACTGGGGCCAACGTCCTGACTTTC. The chain employs TRBV10-3 and TRBJ2-6, with D perhaps TRBD1 (6 bases). Germline CDR1 is ENHRY and CDR2 is SYGVKD. V was shortened by 3 bases and J by 2 bases, with 14 bases between the two germline ends. CDR3 length equals 17 residues.